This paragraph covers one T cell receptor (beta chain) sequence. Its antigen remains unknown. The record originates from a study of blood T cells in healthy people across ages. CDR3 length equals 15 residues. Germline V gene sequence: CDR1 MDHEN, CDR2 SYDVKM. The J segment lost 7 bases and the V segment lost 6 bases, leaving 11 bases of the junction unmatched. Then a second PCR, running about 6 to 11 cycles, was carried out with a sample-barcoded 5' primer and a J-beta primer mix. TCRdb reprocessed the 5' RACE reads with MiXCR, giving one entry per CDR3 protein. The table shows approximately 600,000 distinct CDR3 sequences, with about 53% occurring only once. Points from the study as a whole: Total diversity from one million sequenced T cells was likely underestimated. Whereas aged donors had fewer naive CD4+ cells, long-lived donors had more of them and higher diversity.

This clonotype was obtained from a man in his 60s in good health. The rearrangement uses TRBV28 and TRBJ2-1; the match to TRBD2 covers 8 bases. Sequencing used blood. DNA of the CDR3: TGTGCCAGCAGAACGCCGGGGGGGCCTAAGAATGAGCAGTTCTTC. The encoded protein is CASRTPGGPKNEQFF.